This TCR beta chain was identified in a study of blood T cell repertoires in COVID-19. Study overall: Either two negative PCRs, clearance, or symptom resolution qualified Cohort 3 donors as recovered. The United States, Italy and Spain supplied acute and convalescent COVID-19 samples.

Germline CDR1 and CDR2: KGHSH and LQKENI. The J segment lost 1 base and the V segment lost 6 bases, leaving 8 bases of the junction unmatched. This CDR3 spans 15 amino acids. In terms of age and location, participants ranged from roughly 18 to 95 years and lived in about 25 US areas. Clones were read by immunoSEQ multiplex PCR, and TCRdb kept only the in-frame ones, dropping some. The data contain about 170,000 clones, 65% to 80% of them singletons. The J gene is TRBJ1-2, the V gene TRBV18; 7 nucleotides match TRBD1. The source of this sequence is an older woman in a cohort exposed to, infected with or recovered from COVID-19 (not recorded which). Input material: PBMCs or T cells enriched from blood (not recorded which). CDR3 in DNA: TGTGCCAGCTCTCCTGGGACAGCAAATAACTATGGCTACACCTTC. Translated, it gives CASSPGTANNYGYTF.